A single sample gave rise to the 15 T cell receptor beta chains below, sequenced in a study of shared clonotypes between healthy human individuals. Produced via immunoSEQ multiplex PCR; TCRdb's table is partial and in-frame only. The sample carries about 2.2 million clones, just over 90% recorded once. CD8 cells classed as naive were CD45RO-negative and positively selected for CCR7, excluding terminally differentiated effector memory CD45RA+ cells. The sequenced sample was naive CD8+ T cells from PBMCs. Receptor source: a man aged 18 to 29 in good health. Some clones in this sample may be carry-over from other donors' samples.

The genes are TRBV5-6 and TRBJ2-7; D gene ambiguous. Trimming removed 3 bases from V and 3 bases from J, with 13 bases in between. Germline V gene lookup returns CDR1 SGHDT and CDR2 YYEEEE. The CDR3 spans 14 residues. CDR3 residues: CASSSIGSVYEQYF. The CDR3 DNA sequence: TGTGCCAGCAGCTCTATTGGGTCTGTCTACGAGCAGTACTTC.

As DNA, the CDR3 is TGTGCCAGCACCACCCCTAGGATGCAGGCCCGCGCTGATGAGCAGTTCTTC. Translation gives CASTTPRMQARADEQFF. The V and J genes are TRBV27 and TRBJ2-1; D remains unclear. CDR3 length: 17 amino acids. The germline gives CDR1 MNHEY, CDR2 SMNVEV (reference sequence). V gave up 7 bases and J gave up 8 bases, with 27 bases separating them.

A note on this clone: The same CDR3 arises from other DNA sequences in this sample as well. The chain couples TRBV7-9 to TRBJ2-7; TRBD2 is a possible D gene (5 bases). Trimming took off 5 bases at V and 6 bases at J, with 8 bases between the two ends. The CDR3 is 11 residues long. CDR1 is SEHNR and CDR2 is FQNEAQ in the germline V gene (reference sequence). The CDR3 sequence: CASSLAGEQYF. The CDR3 nucleotides are TGTGCCAGCAGCCTGGCGGGCGAGCAGTACTTC.

The rearrangement joins TRBV19 to TRBJ1-5; D is unclear. V lost 2 bases and J lost 7, with 12 bases in between. Germline CDR1 and CDR2: LNHDA and SQIVND (reference sequence). There are 14 residues in the CDR3. CDR3 DNA sequence: TGTGCCAGTAGTATAACGGGAGTAAGCCAGCCCCAGCATTTT. This sequence encodes CASSITGVSQPQHF.

This rearrangement joins TRBV7-6 to TRBJ1-5, with D tentatively TRBD1 (6 bases). The CDR3 totals 16 residues. V gave up 3 bases and J gave up 0 bases, with 12 bases separating them. Germline lookup yields CDR1 SGHVS and CDR2 FNYEAQ. CDR3 in DNA: TGTGCCAGCAGCTTGGAACAGGGAAATAGCAATCAGCCCCAGCATTTT. Translation: CASSLEQGNSNQPQHF.

This clone was counted a single time. This chain joins TRBV10-3 and TRBJ1-1, with 7 bases aligning to TRBD1. Trimming cost V 3 bases and J 0 bases; bases outside gene matches: 4. The CDR3 is made up of 15 amino acids. Germline V CDR1 and CDR2: ENHRY, SYGVKD. CDR3 nucleotide sequence: TGTGCCATCAGTGACGCAACAGGGGTGAACACTGAAGCTTTCTTT. Protein: CAISDATGVNTEAFF.

The chain employs TRBV6-5 and TRBJ1-3, with a weak D call TRBD1 (6 bases). The CDR3 runs 15 residues. Trimming stripped 7 bases from V and 0 bases from J, with 13 bases between. Germline assignment: CDR1 MNHEY and CDR2 SVGAGI. CDR3 in amino acids: CASTQGLTSGNTIYF. CDR3 nucleotides: TGTGCCAGCACCCAGGGGCTCACCTCTGGAAACACCATATATTTT.

V and J are TRBV19 and TRBJ1-5; TRBD1 matches 11 bases. The junction had 6 bases not matched to a gene; V was cut back by 7 bases and J by 7 bases. The germline gives CDR1 LNHDA, CDR2 SQIVND (reference sequence). The CDR3 consists of 14 residues. The CDR3 sequence: CASKRDRGDQPQHF. The CDR3 coding sequence is TGTGCCAGTAAGAGGGACAGGGGGGACCAGCCCCAGCATTTT.

The chain uses TRBV27 and TRBJ2-2; the D gene is possibly TRBD2 (6 bases). V gave up 2 bases and J gave up 0 bases, with 10 bases separating them. Germline CDR1 is MNHEY and CDR2 is SMNVEV (reference sequence). This CDR3 region has 16 residues. Written as DNA, the CDR3 is TGTGCCAGCAGTTTAGGGGGAGGTGCGAACACCGGGGAGCTGTTTTTT. This encodes CASSLGGGANTGELFF.

V and J are TRBV28 and TRBJ2-7; 7 nucleotides match TRBD2. V shed 6 bases and J 4 bases; nucleotides not matched to a gene: 9. Germline V gene lookup returns CDR1 MDHEN and CDR2 SYDVKM. The CDR3 extends over 14 amino acids. The DNA for the CDR3 is TGTGCCAGCAGAGGGAGGGCCCAGTTGTACGAGCAGTACTTC. The encoded protein is CASRGRAQLYEQYF. The full variable domain, its missing parts supplied by reference TRBV28 and TRBJ2-7, is DVKVTQSSRYLVKRTGEKVFLECVQDMDHENMFWYRQDPGLGLRLIYFSYDVKMKEKGDIPEGYSVSREKKERFSLILESASTNQTSMYLCASRGRAQLYEQYFGPGTRLTVT.

Of note for this clone: This same CDR3 is encoded by further DNA sequences in the sample. The chain has TRBV27 and TRBJ2-7; maybe TRBD1 (6 bases). The CDR3 has 13 amino acids. V shed 4 bases and J shed 0 bases, with 7 bases lying between them. The germline V gene has CDR1 MNHEY and CDR2 SMNVEV (reference sequence). The CDR3 here is CASSWTVSYEQYF. The CDR3 DNA is TGTGCCAGCAGTTGGACAGTCTCCTACGAGCAGTACTTC.

The chain carries TRBV10-3 and TRBJ2-4; the match to TRBD1 covers 7 bases. Germline CDR1 ENHRY, CDR2 SYGVKD. The length of the CDR3 is 13 residues. V lost 6 bases and J lost 3; bases outside the gene matches: 2. For the CDR3, the DNA is TGTGCCATCAGGGGGACAGACAAAAACATTCAGTACTTC. This codes for CAIRGTDKNIQYF.

The V call is TRBV27, the J call TRBJ2-7, with D unresolved. The CDR3 extends over 13 amino acids. V gave up 6 bases and J gave up 7 bases, with 16 bases separating them. Germline V gene sequence: CDR1 MNHEY, CDR2 SMNVEV (reference sequence). In DNA form, the CDR3 reads TGTGCCAGCAGATCATCCTCCATTGGGGAGCAGTACTTC. Its translation is CASRSSSIGEQYF.

This chain connects TRBV2 to TRBJ2-7; possible D gene TRBD2, 5 bases. V shed 8 bases and J shed 2 bases, with 25 bases lying between them. The CDR3 spans 17 residues. The germline gives CDR1 SNHLY, CDR2 FYNNEI. CDR3 region: CASFRELLEDETYEQYF. The CDR3 region has the DNA TGTGCCAGCTTCCGGGAACTTCTAGAGGATGAAACCTACGAGCAGTACTTC.

V gene TRBV6-1 combines with J gene TRBJ2-3; D is possibly TRBD1 (5 bases). The CDR3 is 15 residues long. Looked up from germline, CDR1 is MNHNS and CDR2 is SASEGT. Trimming stripped 4 bases from V and 0 bases from J, with 11 bases between. CDR3 sequence: CASSGQLLSTDTQYF. As DNA, the CDR3 is TGTGCCAGCAGTGGACAGTTACTTAGCACAGATACGCAGTATTTT.